Sequencing of this TCR beta chain was carried out in a study of CD8+ T cells in alopecia areata. Reverse transcribed after extraction, RNA yielded cDNA as the sequencing template. Only in-frame clones appear in the TCRdb table, and some are missing; sequencing was by immunoSEQ multiplex PCR. The sample yields roughly 60,000 clones, more than 45% seen once. Sample treatment: oral pan-JAK inhibitor, 5-10 mg twice daily. This receptor was taken from a human donor with alopecia areata. Sample: CD8+ T cells sorted from blood, taken at approximately week 36, from a patient treated with tofacitinib.

Here the CDR3 reads CASSVGLAGELFF. As DNA, the CDR3 is TGTGCCAGCAGCGTAGGCCTAGCCGGGGAGCTGTTTTTT. The chain links TRBV9 to TRBJ2-2; D gene unclear. Trimming left V 0 bases short and J 6 bases short, with 6 bases between. CDR1 and CDR2 (germline): SGDLS, YYNGEE. This CDR3 contains 13 residues.